This T cell receptor beta chain was sequenced in a study of OX40 agonist ivuxolimab in advanced cancers. In the study overall: Intravenous ivuxolimab was administered to patients every 2 weeks at 0.01 to 10 mg/kg.

Germline V gene lookup returns CDR1 MNHNS and CDR2 SASEGT. Trimming shortened V by 4 bases and J by 2 bases, and 6 bases separated the two germline ends. This CDR3 has 13 amino acids. Data came from immunoSEQ multiplex PCR; TCRdb stores just in-frame clones and leaves some out. The sample yields some 83,000 clones, about 89% seen once. The source of this sequence is an adult with an advanced solid tumor such as melanoma, head and neck, liver or kidney cancer. The chain joins TRBV6-1 to TRBJ1-5; D is unresolved. This sample comprised CD4+ or CD8+ T cells sorted from blood, obtained in a trial of the OX40 agonist ivuxolimab. The CDR3 region is CASSAYGNQPQHF. The CDR3 DNA is TGTGCCAGCAGTGCGTATGGCAATCAGCCCCAGCATTTT.